Listed below are T cell receptor beta chains from one sample, sequenced in a study of persistence of HIV-infected CD4 T cells. Their specific antigens are unknown. Method: immunoSEQ multiplex PCR; TCRdb's copy keeps in-frame clones and lacks some. The data contain 15,000 to 20,000 clones, 65% of them seen just once; the ten biggest clones take up 7.5% to 9.5%. The sample here was CD4+ T cells sorted from PBMCs after 18-hour stimulation, taken from a patient who received antiretroviral therapy. These receptors were collected from an adult woman with HIV who was CMV-seropositive. Each CDR3 is given with its conserved first and last residue. The order of the fields is J gene, D gene, clone size, V gene, CDR3 DNA, CDR3 protein. A D gene is named only where the DNA matches it firmly. Clone size appears in some rows only: once, few, many, or a class for an expanded clone.

>TRBJ1-5|NA|NA|TRBV5-1
TGCGCCAGCAGCTTGGACGGCCAGGGCGCTCAGCCCCAGCATTTT
CASSLDGQGAQPQHF
>TRBJ2-5|TRBD1|NA|TRBV5-8
TGTGCCAGCAGCTCTAACAGGGGGCTTGTAGAGACCCAGTACTTC
CASSSNRGLVETQYF
>TRBJ2-3|TRBD2|NA|TRBV5-4
TGTGCCAGCAGCTTGAGCTCGCGGGGGGGCCGTGGAGATACGCAGTATTTT
CASSLSSRGGRGDTQYF
>TRBJ1-1|NA|NA|TRBV18
TGTGCCAGCTCCCCCAGTGTCGTCACAGGACTTACAAACACTGAAGCTTTCTTT
CASSPSVVTGLTNTEAFF
>TRBJ2-2|NA|NA|TRBV3-1/TRBV3-2
TGTGCCAGCAGCGATTCCCCCCTGGCGGGCACCGGGGAGCTGTTTTTT
CASSDSPLAGTGELFF
>TRBJ1-1|NA|NA|TRBV12-5
TGTGCTAGTGGTAGTGAGCTGAACACTGAAGCTTTCTTT
CASGSELNTEAFF
>TRBJ1-1|TRBD1|once|TRBV4-2
TGTGCCAGCAGCCAAGGAGGACAGGGCGGGATGAACACTGAAGCTTTCTTT
CASSQGGQGGMNTEAFF
>TRBJ1-3|NA|NA|TRBV21-1
TGTGCCAGCAGCAAAGTACTGGCCTGGAGCTCTGGAAACACCATATATTTT
CASSKVLAWSSGNTIYF
>TRBJ2-2|TRBD1|NA|TRBV5-6
TGTGCCAGCACCCTGGACAGGGATGAAACCGGGGAGCTGTTTTTT
CASTLDRDETGELFF
>TRBJ1-5|NA|medium-sized|TRBV7-8
TGTGCCAGCAGCTTACGGGAGGTCCTATATAGCAATCAGCCCCAGCATTTT
CASSLREVLYSNQPQHF
>TRBJ1-5|NA|NA|TRBV30
TGTGCCTGGACCCAGGGGATAGGGAGCAATCAGCCCCAGCATTTT
CAWTQGIGSNQPQHF
>TRBJ1-4|TRBD1|few|TRBV5-1
TGCGCCAGCAGCCTGACCGGGACAGCCGACGAAAAACTGTTTTTT
CASSLTGTADEKLFF
>TRBJ2-7|NA|medium-sized|TRBV2
TGTGCCAGCAGTGTAACGACGTACGAGCAGTACTTC
CASSVTTYEQYF
>TRBJ2-1|TRBD1|once|TRBV24-1
TGTGCCACCAGTGATCCCCAGGGGGCAAGTATGAATGAGCAGTTCTTC
CATSDPQGASMNEQFF
>TRBJ2-1|TRBD1|NA|TRBV19
TGTGCCAGTAGTACGAGCCTGGGACAGGGGCAGGGTGAGCAGTTCTTC
CASSTSLGQGQGEQFF
>TRBJ2-5|NA|NA|TRBV12-5
TGTGCTAGTGGTCCTAGGGTTGAGACCCAGTACTTC
CASGPRVETQYF
>TRBJ1-2|TRBD1|NA|TRBV7-9
TGTGCCAGCAGCTTGGACGACAGGGGCTATGGCTACACCTTC
CASSLDDRGYGYTF
>TRBJ2-4|TRBD2|NA|TRBV5-4
TGTGCCAGCAGCCTCCGGACTAGCGGGGTTGACATTCAGTACTTC
CASSLRTSGVDIQYF
>TRBJ1-4|NA|once|TRBV18
TGTGCCAGCTCACTCGACATCCCAACTAATGAAAAACTGTTTTTT
CASSLDIPTNEKLFF
>TRBJ2-3|TRBD2|NA|TRBV27
TGTGCCAGCAGTTTAGTCAGGAGTAGCGGGGGGGCCTATGATACGCAGTATTTT
CASSLVRSSGGAYDTQYF
>TRBJ2-3|NA|once|TRBV7-8
TGTGCCAGCAGCGCAGACATAAATGGAGGAGGAGGAGTAGATACGCAGTATTTT
CASSADINGGGGVDTQYF
>TRBJ2-7|TRBD1|NA|TRBV7-3
TGTGCCAGCAGCCCAGGACAGGGGGCGAGGGAGCAGTACTTC
CASSPGQGAREQYF
>TRBJ1-1|NA|few|TRBV18
TGTGCCAGCTCACCAGTCGGGGGTGAAGCTTTCTTT
CASSPVGGEAFF
>TRBJ1-6|TRBD1|few|TRBV5-1
TGCGCCATGCTCCTAAGGCGGGACAGTGCCTCACCCCTCCACTTT
CAMLLRRDSASPLHF
>TRBJ2-1|NA|NA|TRBV27
TGTGCCAGCAGAGCTGACAGAGATTCTTACAATGAGCAGTTCTTC
CASRADRDSYNEQFF
>TRBJ1-2|NA|few|TRBV6-1
TGTGCCAGCAGTGAATGGGACTATGGCTACACCTTC
CASSEWDYGYTF
>TRBJ1-1|NA|NA|TRBV10-3
TGTGCCTCGTCCAGGGGAGACGGCACTGAAGCTTTCTTT
CASSRGDGTEAFF
>TRBJ2-2|NA|NA|TRBV3-1/TRBV3-2
TGTGCCAGCAGCTCCCAACATGTAACCGGGGAGCTGTTTTTT
CASSSQHVTGELFF